This record covers a single T cell receptor (beta chain). What it binds is not known. The time point here: blood 4 weeks post-SBRT, at nephrectomy. As to treatment: 15 Gy SBRT to primary tumor, nephrectomy 4 weeks later. Produced via immunoSEQ multiplex PCR; TCRdb's table is partial and in-frame only. The sample contains fewer than 200,000 clones, approximately 90% of which appear only once. The data are from a study of radiation and T cells in renal cell carcinoma. Study-wide results and limits: From baseline, blood top tumor clonotypes peaked at 2 weeks post-radiation.

V lost 3 bases, J lost 7 bases, and 19 bases lay in between. The CDR3 runs 16 residues. CDR1 is KGHSH, CDR2 LQKENI, per germline. Sequences were derived from blood, sampled from a patient whose treatment included radiotherapy and nephrectomy. The chain combines TRBV18 with TRBJ1-5; possible D gene TRBD1, 5 bases. The receptor's source is a woman aged 45-60 years with renal cell carcinoma. CDR3 sequence (DNA): TGTGCCAGCTCACCGGTATTTGTGGGCGAGGGGCAGCCCCAGCATTTT. It encodes CASSPVFVGEGQPQHF.